The rows below give T cell receptor beta chains drawn from one sample of a study of T-cell reconstitution after alpha-beta-depleted transplantation in children. Each CDR3 protein is one row after TCRdb ran MiXCR on the PCR reads. The sample contains about a million distinct CDR3 sequences, around 30% of which appear only once. The sequences come from PBMCs, mostly from graft donor cells, collected 360 days after TCRalphabeta/CD19-depleted stem cell transplant. The receptors were gathered from a boy in the first two years of life who had a stem cell transplant for SCID, so the T cells may come from the graft donor. Each CDR3 is given with its conserved first and last residue. The D gene is left open where the match is weak. Not every row has a clone size; where given, it reads once, few, many or a size class.

J gene	clone size	D gene	CDR3 length	V gene	CDR3 DNA	CDR3 protein
TRBJ1-1	-	-	12	TRBV29-1	TGCAGCGGAGGGGCAGGGAACACTGAAGCTTTCTTT	CSGGAGNTEAFF
TRBJ2-3	-	TRBD2	13	TRBV20-1	TGCAGTGCTAGACTAGCGGGGGATAATACGCAGTATTTT	CSARLAGDNTQYF
TRBJ2-3	-	TRBD2	16	TRBV25-1	TGTGCCAGCAGGGCCGGGACTAGCGGGGCCGCAGATACGCAGTATTTT	CASRAGTSGAADTQYF
TRBJ2-5	-	-	13	TRBV5-1	TGCGCCAGCAGCTTAGTCTTTGATGAGTCAGGGAGCTTC	CASSLVFDESGSF
TRBJ2-2	-	-	14	TRBV28	TGTGCCAGCTCGGGACCCGGGGACCTCGGGGAGCTGTTTTTT	CASSGPGDLGELFF
TRBJ1-4	-	TRBD1	15	TRBV4-3	TGCGCCAGCAGCCTCGATGGGACAGTCAATGAAAAACTGTTTTTT	CASSLDGTVNEKLFF
TRBJ1-5	-	-	16	TRBV20-1	TGCAGTGCTAGAGTGGTATCGGGGGGGAGCAATCAGCCCCAGCATTTT	CSARVVSGGSNQPQHF
TRBJ2-3	-	TRBD2	16	TRBV20-1	TGCAGTGCTAGACCAAGACTAGCGCCTAGCACAGATACGCAGTATTTT	CSARPRLAPSTDTQYF
TRBJ2-7	few	-	16	TRBV5-1	TGCGCCAGCAGCCCGGGGCCGACGGGGGACTCCTACGAGCAGTACTTC	CASSPGPTGDSYEQYF
TRBJ2-5	few	TRBD2	18	TRBV12-3/TRBV12-4	TGTGCCAGCAGTTTGCCCCAGGGACTAGCGGGGTTCGCGGAGACCCAGTACTTC	CASSLPQGLAGFAETQYF
TRBJ1-6	few	-	13	TRBV5-8	TGTGCCAGCCGACGAGGGCCCAGTTACCCCCTCCACTTT	CASRRGPSYPLHF
TRBJ2-7	-	TRBD1	15	TRBV6-5	TGTGCCAGCAGTTACGGACAGGGGAATACCTACGAGCAGTACTTC	CASSYGQGNTYEQYF
TRBJ2-2	few	-	15	TRBV5-1	TGCGCCAGCAGCCGCAGGGTAGGGACCACCGGGGAGCTGTTTTTT	CASSRRVGTTGELFF
TRBJ2-7	-	TRBD2	15	TRBV7-9	TGTGCCAGCAGCCTACTAGCGGGGCTCGGGTACGAGCAGTACTTC	CASSLLAGLGYEQYF
TRBJ1-5	few	-	16	TRBV7-9	TGTGCCAGCAGCCCCTATGGACAGAGCAGCAATCAGCCCCAGCATTTT	CASSPYGQSSNQPQHF
TRBJ2-3	few	-	15	TRBV10-3	TGTGCCATCAGTGAGGGTGTTCCCAACACAGATACGCAGTATTTT	CAISEGVPNTDTQYF
TRBJ1-5	-	-	14	TRBV18	TGTGCCAGCTCACCACTTAAGGGGTATCAGCCCCAGCATTTT	CASSPLKGYQPQHF
TRBJ2-7	few	-	14	TRBV10-3	TGTGCCATCCGAGACCAGGCCCGATCCTACGAGCAGTACTTC	CAIRDQARSYEQYF
TRBJ1-4	-	-	14	TRBV10-3	TGTGCCATCAGTGAATCAGGGGATAATGAAAAACTGTTTTTT	CAISESGDNEKLFF
TRBJ2-7	few	TRBD1	16	TRBV5-1	TGCGCCAGCAGCTTGGCCCCCGGGACAGAGCCCTACGAGCAGTACTTC	CASSLAPGTEPYEQYF
TRBJ2-3	-	-	12	TRBV3-1	TGTGCCAGCAGCCAAGGACCCCGACTGGAGTATTTT	CASSQGPRLEYF
TRBJ2-7	many	-	16	TRBV4-2	TGTGCCAGCAGCCACCAGAGGGAGGCGTATCCCTACGAGCAGTACTTC	CASSHQREAYPYEQYF
TRBJ2-1	-	TRBD2	15	TRBV7-9	TGTGCCAGCAGCCCGAGCGGGGGGGCAATTGATGAGCAGTTCTTC	CASSPSGGAIDEQFF
TRBJ2-3	few	-	13	TRBV5-1	TGCGCCAGCAGCAGCGGGTTCACAGATACGCAGTATTTT	CASSSGFTDTQYF
TRBJ1-5	-	TRBD1	14	TRBV7-2	TGTGCCAGCAGCGGGGACAGGGGTAATCAGCCCCAGCATTTT	CASSGDRGNQPQHF
TRBJ2-7	few	TRBD1	15	TRBV11-1	TGTGCCAGCAGATTTGACAGGGGAAATATCTACGAGCAGTACTTC	CASRFDRGNIYEQYF
TRBJ1-1	few	-	16	TRBV12-3/TRBV12-4	TGTGCCAGCAGTTTCCCTCTGACAGTCATGAACACTGAAGCTTTCTTT	CASSFPLTVMNTEAFF
TRBJ1-5	few	-	16	TRBV12-3/TRBV12-4	TGTGCCAGCAGTTTTTTCGGCAGGGTGGGAAATCAGCCCCAGCATTTT	CASSFFGRVGNQPQHF
TRBJ2-7	-	-	16	TRBV4-2	TGTGCCAGCAGCCAAGATAATCGGCCCCTCGGGGACGAGCAGTACTTC	CASSQDNRPLGDEQYF
TRBJ2-2	few	TRBD2	15	TRBV7-2	TGTGCCAGCAGCTTAGTGGGGGGGGATACCGGGGAGCTGTTTTTT	CASSLVGGDTGELFF
TRBJ1-1	-	TRBD1	14	TRBV20-1	TGCAGTGCTAGAGCTGACAGGGATACGGGTGAAGCTTTCTTT	CSARADRDTGEAFF
TRBJ2-1	-	TRBD2	15	TRBV12-3/TRBV12-4	TGTGCCAGCAGGCTTACTAGCGGGCAATACAATGAGCAGTTCTTC	CASRLTSGQYNEQFF
TRBJ2-1	few	TRBD2	11	TRBV20-1	TGCAGTGCTAGTAGCGGGGGGTTGCAGTTCTTC	CSASSGGLQFF
TRBJ2-6	-	-	15	TRBV5-1	TGCGCCAGCAGCATCGCAGGGGTTGGGGCCAACGTCCTGACTTTC	CASSIAGVGANVLTF
TRBJ2-7	-	-	15	TRBV5-1	TGCGCCAGCAGCTTGGCGGCAGGACCTTTCTACGAGCAGTACTTC	CASSLAAGPFYEQYF
TRBJ1-6	-	-	15	TRBV5-1	TGCGCCAGCAGCCGAGTGAGCTCCTATAATTCACCCCTCCACTTT	CASSRVSSYNSPLHF
TRBJ2-1	-	TRBD2	15	TRBV27	TGTGCCAGCAGGGCGGGACTAGCGGGCGGGGGTGAGCAGTTCTTC	CASRAGLAGGGEQFF
TRBJ1-1	-	TRBD1	16	TRBV6-1	TGTGCCAGCAGCTCCGCGGCGACAGGGAGTAGCGGTGAAGCTTTCTTT	CASSSAATGSSGEAFF
TRBJ2-7	-	-	15	TRBV3-1	TGTGCCAGCAGCCAAGCGTCCGCCCGTCCCTACGAGCAGTACTTC	CASSQASARPYEQYF
TRBJ1-3	-	-	16	TRBV7-9	TGTGCCAGCAGCGTTACGACAGGACGCTCTGGAAACACCATATATTTT	CASSVTTGRSGNTIYF
TRBJ2-2	few	TRBD2	15	TRBV28	TGTGCCAGCAACGGCAAGGCGGGGGGGACCGGGGAGCTGTTTTTT	CASNGKAGGTGELFF
TRBJ1-2	-	-	15	TRBV5-6	TGTGCCAGCACCTCCTCTGGGGGCCCTAAGGGAGGCTACACCTTC	CASTSSGGPKGGYTF
TRBJ2-2	few	TRBD2	16	TRBV7-2	TGTGCCAGCAGCTTAACACTAGCGGGGGGGCACGGGGAGCTGTTTTTT	CASSLTLAGGHGELFF
TRBJ2-7	few	TRBD1	16	TRBV7-2	TGTGCCAGCAGCTCGGATCAAATCAGGGGGTCCTACGAGCAGTACTTC	CASSSDQIRGSYEQYF
TRBJ1-2	-	-	14	TRBV12-3/TRBV12-4	TGTGCCAGCAGTCCCATCATGGCGGGGCTTGGCTACACCTTC	CASSPIMAGLGYTF
TRBJ1-5	few	-	17	TRBV20-1	TGCAGTGCTAGAGTTAGGCCTTGGGGGGGGAGCAATCAGCCCCAGCATTTT	CSARVRPWGGSNQPQHF
TRBJ1-5	-	-	15	TRBV28	TGTGCCAGCAGTCCCTCCGGGACATATAATCAGCCCCAGCATTTT	CASSPSGTYNQPQHF
TRBJ2-6	-	-	12	TRBV10-3	TGTGCCATCACCTCTGGGGCCAACGTCCTGACTTTC	CAITSGANVLTF
TRBJ2-1	few	-	17	TRBV4-2	TGTGCCAGCAGCCCAACGGGACAATCCTACTCCTACAATGAGCAGTTCTTC	CASSPTGQSYSYNEQFF
TRBJ2-2	few	-	15	TRBV5-1	TGCGCCAGCAGCGATGGACGGCCGAACACCGGGGAGCTGTTTTTT	CASSDGRPNTGELFF
TRBJ2-3	few	TRBD2	16	TRBV12-3/TRBV12-4	TGTGCCAGCAGCCCAACTAGCGGGGGCTGGGGGGGTACGCAGTATTTT	CASSPTSGGWGGTQYF
TRBJ2-5	few	-	13	TRBV6-4	TGTGCCAGCAGTGATGACCACCAAGAGACCCAGTACTTC	CASSDDHQETQYF
TRBJ2-7	few	TRBD1	15	TRBV12-3/TRBV12-4	TGTGCCAGCAGTTTAGTGGGGACAGGGTCGTCGGGGCAGTACTTC	CASSLVGTGSSGQYF
TRBJ2-2	-	TRBD1	15	TRBV12-3/TRBV12-4	TGTGCCAGCAGTAACAGACAGGGGAGTTTCGGGGAGCTGTTTTTT	CASSNRQGSFGELFF
TRBJ2-1	few	-	16	TRBV5-1	TGCGCCAGCAGCTTGGGGACAGGGAGGGGGCACAATGAGCAGTTCTTC	CASSLGTGRGHNEQFF